Listed here are 30 T cell receptor beta chains from one sample, sequenced in a study of blood T cell repertoires in COVID-19. Assay: immunoSEQ multiplex PCR; the TCRdb copy retains only in-frame clones and omits some. The repertoire consists of approximately 150,000 clones, with roughly nine tenths occurring once and the leading ten covering more than 3%. The sequenced sample was peripheral blood. These receptors all come from a woman in her 70s with acute or convalescent COVID-19.

The CDR3 is CANWGTGGWGEQFF. In DNA, the CDR3 is TGTGCCAACTGGGGGACAGGGGGCTGGGGTGAGCAGTTCTTC. This chain joins TRBV5-8 and TRBJ2-1, with TRBD1 matching 12 bases. CDR3 size: 14 residues. Germline lookup yields CDR1 SGHTS and CDR2 YDEGEE. With 9 bases clipped from V and 9 bases from J, the junction kept 10 bases outside the gene matches.

In its sample, this clone was seen once. The gene calls are TRBV7-3 and TRBJ2-2; no firm D call. Germline V gives CDR1 SGHTA, CDR2 FQGTGA. Trimming removed 4 bases at V and 2 bases at J, with 11 bases between. This CDR3 has 15 amino acids. The CDR3: CASSSNGYNTGELFF. CDR3 sequence (DNA): TGTGCCAGCAGCTCCAACGGGTACAACACCGGGGAGCTGTTTTTT.

The V and J genes are TRBV29-1 and TRBJ2-1, with a tentative D call TRBD1 (6 bases). CDR1 SQVTM and CDR2 ANQGSEA come from the germline V gene. Trimming pared 8 bases from V and 0 bases from J, leaving 14 bases between. The CDR3 contains 14 residues. The CDR3 nucleotides read TGCAGCATAAGGGACACTGGCTCCTACAATGAGCAGTTCTTC. Translating gives CSIRDTGSYNEQFF.

V gene TRBV4-1 combines with J gene TRBJ2-1, with 8 bases lining up with TRBD1. This CDR3 spans 16 amino acids. V lost 0 bases and J lost 7; bases outside the gene matches: 8. Germline assignment: CDR1 MGHRA and CDR2 YSYEKL. The CDR3 is CASSQDRNRGRNEQFF. The CDR3 coding sequence is TGCGCCAGCAGCCAAGATCGTAACAGGGGGAGGAATGAGCAGTTCTTC.

This clone was detected only once. V usage is TRBV7-9 and J usage is TRBJ1-1; TRBD1 aligns across 8 bases. V shed 5 bases and J 10 bases; nucleotides not matched to a gene: 9. Germline CDR1 reads SEHNR; CDR2 reads FQNEAQ (reference sequence). This CDR3 region has 13 residues. CDR3 DNA sequence: TGTGCCAGCAGCCAAGGACAGGGTGGATCAGCTTTCTTT. It codes for CASSQGQGGSAFF.

The V and J genes are TRBV11-2 and TRBJ2-7; D is unclear. The CDR3 spans 14 residues. The V and J ends lost 4 bases and 0 bases respectively, with 10 bases between them. The germline V gene has CDR1 SGHAT and CDR2 FQNNGV. CDR3 amino acids: CASSSTFSSYEQYF. CDR3 DNA sequence: TGTGCCAGCAGCTCGACATTTAGCTCCTACGAGCAGTACTTC.

This clone has a single count. J is TRBJ1-5 and V is TRBV2; D is possibly TRBD1 (5 bases). The CDR3 has 15 residues. Germline-derived CDR1 and CDR2 are SNHLY and FYNNEI. Trimming removed 4 bases from V and 4 bases from J, with 14 bases in between. The CDR3 nucleotides read TGTGCCAGCAGTGTCGGCCAGGGCCCGAATCAGCCCCAGCATTTT. Translated, it gives CASSVGQGPNQPQHF.

This chain connects TRBV18 to TRBJ2-2; D unresolved. The V gene's germline CDR1 is KGHSH and CDR2 LQKENI. V lost 3 bases and J lost 1, with 6 bases in between. This CDR3 spans 14 amino acids. The CDR3 here is CASSPRQNTGELFF. CDR3 in DNA: TGTGCCAGCTCACCGAGACAGAACACCGGGGAGCTGTTTTTT.

The V and J genes are TRBV2 and TRBJ2-2; 8 bases line up with TRBD1. The CDR3 contains 17 residues. After removal of 4 bases from V and 4 bases from J, the junction contained 11 bases not matched to a gene. In germline, CDR1 is SNHLY, CDR2 FYNNEI. The CDR3 sequence: CASSVLRRTGLTGELFF. The CDR3 DNA is TGTGCCAGCAGTGTCCTTCGTAGGACAGGGCTCACCGGGGAGCTGTTTTTT.

The V gene is TRBV5-4, the J gene TRBJ2-5; 12 bases fit TRBD2. The CDR3 has 15 residues. Per germline, CDR1 SGHNT and CDR2 YYREEE (reference sequence). The junction had 5 bases not matched to a gene; V was cut back by 3 bases and J by 5 bases. CDR3: CASSSRLAGDETQYF. The CDR3 DNA is TGTGCCAGCAGCTCACGACTAGCGGGAGACGAGACCCAGTACTTC.

The chain combines TRBV6-1 with TRBJ1-5, with 9 nucleotides matching TRBD1. The V and J ends lost 1 base and 7 bases, in that order; junction bases with no gene match: 5. The CDR3 loop spans 15 amino acids. Looked up from germline, CDR1 is MNHNS and CDR2 is SASEGT. The DNA of the CDR3 is TGTGCCAGCAGTGAAGACCCGGGACAGGGACAGCCCCAGCATTTT. This encodes CASSEDPGQGQPQHF.

J is TRBJ1-3 and V is TRBV3-1 (or the pseudogene TRBV3-2); 9 bases line up with TRBD1. The germline V gene has CDR1 LGHDT and CDR2 YNNKEL (reference sequence). V lost 0 bases to trimming and J lost 3 bases; unmatched junction nucleotides: 3. This CDR3 is 16 amino acids long. CDR3: CASSQELTGGGNTIYF. CDR3 coding DNA: TGTGCCAGCAGCCAAGAGTTGACAGGGGGTGGAAACACCATATATTTT.

The chain has TRBV27 and TRBJ1-4; D may be TRBD1 (5 bases). Germline assignment: CDR1 MNHEY and CDR2 SMNVEV (reference sequence). The ends were cut back, 0 bases at V and 8 bases at J, with 16 bases in the middle. This CDR3 contains 16 residues. The DNA for the CDR3 is TGTGCCAGCAGTTTATCGGGGGGTGGAATTTGGGAAAAACTGTTTTTT. This encodes CASSLSGGGIWEKLFF.

The chain links TRBV7-9 to TRBJ2-1; D may be TRBD1 (5 bases). CDR3 length: 16 amino acids. Per the germline V gene, CDR1 is SEHNR and CDR2 is FQNEAQ (reference sequence). V was clipped by 5 bases and J by 0 bases, with 14 bases between them. The CDR3 nucleotides are TGTGCCAGCAGCATGATTCAGGGCAGCTCCTACAATGAGCAGTTCTTC. This sequence encodes CASSMIQGSSYNEQFF.

The chain has TRBV5-4 and TRBJ1-4; possibly TRBD1 for D (6 bases). Germline V gene sequence: CDR1 SGHNT, CDR2 YYREEE (reference sequence). Trimming removed 4 bases at V and 7 bases at J, with 14 bases between. The CDR3 totals 14 residues. The CDR3 region is CASSLNSGVEKLFF. The CDR3 coding sequence is TGTGCCAGCAGCCTAAACTCAGGGGTTGAAAAACTGTTTTTT.

The chain combines TRBV30 with TRBJ1-2, with TRBD1 as a possible D gene (6 bases). Germline values: CDR1 GTSNPN, CDR2 SVGIG (reference sequence). Trimming removed 1 base from V and 8 bases from J, with 20 bases in between. CDR3 length equals 15 residues. CDR3 amino acids: CAWSEGSVGAEGYTF. The CDR3 nucleotides read TGTGCCTGGAGTGAAGGGAGTGTGGGGGCTGAAGGCTACACCTTC.

This sequence joins TRBV9 and TRBJ2-2; D call uncertain. CDR3 length: 13 amino acids. Germline CDR1 SGDLS, CDR2 YYNGEE. The V end lost 0 bases, the J end lost 3 bases, and 3 bases lay between the germline ends. The CDR3 loop is CASSVVYTGELFF. CDR3 nucleotide sequence: TGTGCCAGCAGCGTAGTATACACCGGGGAGCTGTTTTTT.

The chain employs TRBV19 and TRBJ1-1; a weak D match, TRBD1 (6 bases). Trimming pared 3 bases from V and 7 bases from J, leaving 18 bases between. CDR3 size: 15 residues. Germline V gives CDR1 LNHDA, CDR2 SQIVND (reference sequence). DNA for the CDR3: TGTGCCAGTAGTATTTGGTTGGCGGGGGGCGGTGAAGCTTTCTTT. Translating gives CASSIWLAGGGEAFF.

The chain carries TRBV6-5 and TRBJ2-5; TRBD1 might be the D (6 bases). V was trimmed by 7 bases and J by 1 base, leaving 13 bases between them. CDR3 length: 14 amino acids. Germline CDR1 MNHEY, CDR2 SVGAGI. The CDR3 is CASKPGHSQETQYF. CDR3 coding DNA: TGTGCCAGCAAACCGGGACACAGCCAAGAGACCCAGTACTTC.

This chain joins TRBV2 and TRBJ2-2; tentatively, D is TRBD2 (5 bases). Trimming removed 4 bases at V and 5 bases at J, with 11 bases between. Germline CDR1 is SNHLY and CDR2 is FYNNEI. This CDR3 has 14 residues. In DNA form, the CDR3 reads TGTGCCAGCAGTGTACACCCGGGAACCGGGGAGCTGTTTTTT. Its protein product is CASSVHPGTGELFF.

The chain uses TRBV18 and TRBJ1-1, with a possible D match to TRBD1 (6 bases). The germline V and J ends were trimmed by 6 bases and 0 bases, with 14 bases remaining between them. This CDR3 is 15 amino acids long. Germline CDR1 is KGHSH and CDR2 is LQKENI. In DNA form, the CDR3 reads TGTGCCAGCTCCCCGGACAGCCGCATGAACACTGAAGCTTTCTTT. This codes for CASSPDSRMNTEAFF.

The chain is built from TRBV7-9 and TRBJ2-1; TRBD2 matches 10 bases. V dropped 5 bases and J dropped 8; count of bases not matched to a gene: 9. The CDR3 sequence is 15 residues long. Germline-derived CDR1 and CDR2 are SEHNR and FQNEAQ (reference sequence). CDR3 residues: CASSQLAGRVYEQFF. Here the CDR3 DNA reads TGTGCCAGCAGCCAACTAGCGGGAAGAGTATATGAGCAGTTCTTC.

The chain couples TRBV5-6 to TRBJ2-2, with D possibly being TRBD1 (5 bases). Germline V gives CDR1 SGHDT, CDR2 YYEEEE. V dropped 5 bases and J dropped 1 base, with 6 bases sitting between them. This CDR3 contains 13 residues. The CDR3 protein is CASSTGNTGELFF. CDR3 nucleotide sequence: TGTGCCAGCAGTACAGGGAACACCGGGGAGCTGTTTTTT.

The chain has TRBV18 and TRBJ2-1, with a tentative D call TRBD2 (6 bases). Per germline, CDR1 KGHSH and CDR2 LQKENI. The CDR3 is 12 residues long. Deletions cut 3 bases from V and 10 bases from J, with 10 bases between. CDR3 DNA: TGTGCCAGCTCACCTCGACTAGAAGAGCAGTTCTTC. Translation: CASSPRLEEQFF.

Here the CDR3 reads CASSISGTRGAVEQFF. CDR3 nucleotide sequence: TGTGCCAGTAGTATTTCCGGGACGCGGGGCGCCGTTGAGCAGTTCTTC. J is TRBJ2-1 and V is TRBV19; maybe TRBD2 (6 bases). With 3 bases removed from V and 9 bases from J, the gap between germline ends came to 21 bases. CDR1 is LNHDA and CDR2 is SQIVND in the germline V gene (reference sequence). This CDR3 spans 16 amino acids.

V usage is TRBV5-1 and J usage is TRBJ2-3, with TRBD1 as a possible D gene (5 bases). Germline lookup yields CDR1 SGHRS and CDR2 YFSETQ. V lost 3 bases, J lost 1 base, and 9 bases lay in between. The CDR3 extends over 14 amino acids. The CDR3: CASSSRVGTDTQYF. The CDR3 bases are TGCGCCAGCAGCTCCAGGGTTGGCACAGATACGCAGTATTTT.

This chain uses TRBV6-7 with TRBJ1-5, with 10 bases aligning to TRBD1. TRBV6-7 is reported as an ORF; its role is uncertain. The CDR3 totals 16 residues. V shed 5 bases and J 6 bases; nucleotides not matched to a gene: 10. The CDR3 DNA reads TGTGCCAGCAGTCACGCTGGGACAGGGGAGGGTCAGCCCCAGCATTTT. This codes for CASSHAGTGEGQPQHF.

This clone was seen only once. This chain joins TRBV2 and TRBJ2-2; 8 bases fit TRBD2. Germline CDR1 SNHLY, CDR2 FYNNEI. J was trimmed by 0 bases and V by 7 bases; bases with no gene match: 13. This CDR3 is built from 18 residues. This CDR3 reads CASKHPRSGGANTGELFF. In DNA form, the CDR3 reads TGTGCCAGCAAACATCCGAGAAGCGGGGGAGCGAACACCGGGGAGCTGTTTTTT.

This clone was found a few times. The V call is TRBV7-9, the J call TRBJ1-4, with 9 bases aligning to TRBD1. The V and J ends lost 1 base and 3 bases, in that order; junction bases with no gene match: 6. There are 17 residues in the CDR3. CDR1 is SEHNR and CDR2 is FQNEAQ in the germline V gene (reference sequence). The CDR3 is CASSLGTGDLSNEKLFF. CDR3 DNA: TGTGCCAGCAGCTTAGGGACAGGGGATTTGTCTAATGAAAAACTGTTTTTT.

This clone was found once. The chain couples TRBV19 to TRBJ2-2; the D gene is possibly TRBD1 (6 bases). V was clipped by 3 bases and J by 5 bases, with 13 bases between them. Germline V gives CDR1 LNHDA, CDR2 SQIVND (reference sequence). CDR3 size: 15 residues. In DNA, the CDR3 is TGTGCCAGTAGTATCGGGACAATCCTTACCGGGGAGCTGTTTTTT. As protein: CASSIGTILTGELFF.